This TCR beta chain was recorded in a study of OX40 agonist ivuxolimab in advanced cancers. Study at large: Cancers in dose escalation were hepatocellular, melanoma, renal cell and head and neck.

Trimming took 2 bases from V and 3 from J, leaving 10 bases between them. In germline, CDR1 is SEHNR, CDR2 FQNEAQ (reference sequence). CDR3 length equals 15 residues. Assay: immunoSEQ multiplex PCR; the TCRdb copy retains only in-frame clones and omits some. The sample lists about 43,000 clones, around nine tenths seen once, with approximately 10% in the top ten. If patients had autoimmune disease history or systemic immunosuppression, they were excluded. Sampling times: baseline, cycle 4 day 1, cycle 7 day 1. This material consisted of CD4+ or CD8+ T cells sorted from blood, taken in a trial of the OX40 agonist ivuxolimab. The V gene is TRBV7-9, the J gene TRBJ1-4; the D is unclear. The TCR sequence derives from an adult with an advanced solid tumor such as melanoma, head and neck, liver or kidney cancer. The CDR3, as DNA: TGTGCCAGCAGCTTATCGGAGGCAGCTAATGAAAAACTGTTTTTT. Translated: CASSLSEAANEKLFF.